This T cell receptor beta chain was captured by sequencing in a study of cytomegalovirus exposure and HLA in healthy donors. The donors were part of the approximately 130-subject validation cohort, which stood apart from the roughly 640-subject first cohort. Assay used: immunoSEQ multiplex PCR; TCRdb lists only in-frame clones, some missing. The table includes 70,000 or so clones, 94% detected once. Points on this clone: Its antigen is unidentified.

After removal of 5 bases from V and 5 bases from J, the junction contained 7 bases not matched to a gene. The CDR3 is 14 residues long. Germline V gene data show CDR1 as KGHSH and CDR2 as LQKENI. Study results and limitations: In a later analysis, first-cohort TCR clusters were found to tend to co-occur in the 120 validation repertoires.

This chain joins TRBV18 and TRBJ2-7; 9 nucleotides line up with TRBD1. The material sequenced was PBMCs. The sequence was collected from a man younger than 35 in good health and CMV-seropositive. For the CDR3, the DNA is TGTGCCAGCTCATCCCCGGGACAGGGTGACGAGCAGTACTTC. Amino acid sequence: CASSSPGQGDEQYF.